This T cell receptor (beta chain) was obtained from a study of blood T cell repertoires in COVID-19. The length of the CDR3 is 15 residues. V shed 2 bases and J shed 4 bases, with 14 bases lying between them. CDR1 is MDHEN, CDR2 SYDVKM, per germline. Data came from immunoSEQ multiplex PCR; TCRdb stores just in-frame clones and leaves some out. The sample lists roughly 240,000 clones, 80% to 90% occurring once. The receptor comes from a man in his fifties who had been exposed to COVID-19. The chain employs TRBV28 and TRBJ1-1, with D maybe TRBD1 (6 bases). Sequenced material: PBMCs or T cells enriched from blood (not recorded which). CDR3 sequence reads: CASSLPPRGSTEAFF. CDR3 sequence (DNA): TGTGCCAGCAGTTTACCGCCCAGGGGTAGCACTGAAGCTTTCTTT. Full variable domain (outside the CDR3, taken from reference TRBV28 and TRBJ1-1): DVKVTQSSRYLVKRTGEKVFLECVQDMDHENMFWYRQDPGLGLRLIYFSYDVKMKEKGDIPEGYSVSREKKERFSLILESASTNQTSMYLCASSLPPRGSTEAFFGQGTRLTVV.